The present entry profiles one T cell receptor beta chain with its context. The antigen is undetermined. Primed by a sample-barcoded 5' primer and a J-beta primer mix, a second PCR proceeded for about 7 to 11 cycles. Each CDR3 protein is one row after TCRdb ran MiXCR on the 5' RACE reads. Of over 950,000 distinct CDR3 sequences listed, under 40% are singletons. This entry belongs to a study of blood T cells in healthy people across ages. General study findings and limits: Estimates based on one million T cells were treated as lower bounds.

Those donating, healthy Caucasian individuals from Russia, were aged roughly 6 to 90. Total RNA extraction produced at least 5 micrograms (per sample) for the study. The sequence was collected from a man aged 18 to 29 in good health. The sequenced sample was blood.

CDR3: CASSPGRDRVLDTIYF. Here the CDR3 DNA reads TGCGCCAGCAGCCCCGGCCGGGACAGGGTTTTGGACACCATATATTTT. The chain carries TRBV5-1 and TRBJ1-3, with 9 bases aligning to TRBD1. This CDR3 has 16 residues. The germline V gene has CDR1 SGHRS and CDR2 YFSETQ. The J segment lost 8 bases and the V segment lost 4 bases, leaving 13 bases of the junction unmatched. Full variable domain (outside the CDR3, taken from reference TRBV5-1 and TRBJ1-3): KAGVTQTPRYLIKTRGQQVTLSCSPISGHRSVSWYQQTPGQGLQFLFEYFSETQRNKGNFPGRFSGRQFSNSRSEMNVSTLELGDSALYLCASSPGRDRVLDTIYFGEGSWLTVV.